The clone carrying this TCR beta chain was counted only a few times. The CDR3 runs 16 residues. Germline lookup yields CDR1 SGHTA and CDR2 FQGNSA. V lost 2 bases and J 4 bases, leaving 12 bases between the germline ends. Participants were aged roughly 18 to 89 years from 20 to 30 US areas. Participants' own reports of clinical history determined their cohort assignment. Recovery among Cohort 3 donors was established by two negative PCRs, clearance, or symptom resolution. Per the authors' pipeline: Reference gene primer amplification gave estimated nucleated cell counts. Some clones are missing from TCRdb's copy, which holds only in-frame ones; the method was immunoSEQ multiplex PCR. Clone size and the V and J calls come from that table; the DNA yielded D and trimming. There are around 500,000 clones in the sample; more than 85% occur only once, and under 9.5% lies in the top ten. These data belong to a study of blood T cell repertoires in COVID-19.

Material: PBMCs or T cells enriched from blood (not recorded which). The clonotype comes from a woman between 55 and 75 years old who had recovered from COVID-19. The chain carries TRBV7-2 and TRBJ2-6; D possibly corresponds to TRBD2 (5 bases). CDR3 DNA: TGTGCCAGCAGCTTACGGCCGGGGTCAGGGGCCAACGTCCTGACTTTC. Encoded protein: CASSLRPGSGANVLTF.